What follows describes a single TCR beta chain. There are 15 residues in the CDR3. Per the germline V gene, CDR1 is MGHRA and CDR2 is YSYEKL. Trimming shortened V by 2 bases and J by 5 bases, and 15 bases separated the two germline ends. Clones were read by immunoSEQ multiplex PCR, and TCRdb kept only the in-frame ones, dropping some. The sample has approximately 59,000 clones; approximately 92% are singletons. This specimen comes from a study of cytomegalovirus exposure and HLA in healthy donors. This TCR came from a man younger than 30 in good health and CMV-seropositive. The chain links TRBV4-1 to TRBJ2-5, with a possible D match to TRBD1 (6 bases). The material sequenced was PBMCs. Here the CDR3 DNA reads TGCGCCAGCAGCCAAAATGGACAGTCGGCCGAGACCCAGTACTTC. Translating gives CASSQNGQSAETQYF.